Sequencing of this T cell receptor beta chain was carried out in a study of Graves' ophthalmopathy and Graves' hyperthyroidism. Looking at the study overall: Before any treatment was given, at initial diagnosis, peripheral blood was collected. Study results and caveats: Among expanded thyroid clonotypes above 0.001 frequency, most also occurred in blood. Ophthalmopathy progression was predicted with around 71% sensitivity and about 72% specificity.

This clonotype has at least ten counts. What it binds is unknown. RNA transcripts yielded amplified TCR beta CDR3 regions. Investigators did first-round RT-PCR with HTBI primers, then second-round multiplex PCR. TCRdb recomputed calls from the multiplex PCR reads with MiXCR, one row per CDR3 protein. The data show under 350,000 distinct CDR3 sequences, about a sixth seen once. The germline V gene has CDR1 SGHDN and CDR2 FVKESK. Trimming cost V 0 bases and J 5 bases, with 22 bases left between them. The CDR3 consists of 18 residues. The diagnosis was founded upon clinical symptoms, serum thyroxine, TRAb, thyroid ultrasound and orbital computed tomography.

This sequence originates from an adult man with Graves' ophthalmopathy. The chain employs TRBV14 and TRBJ2-5; D perhaps matches TRBD2 (6 bases). Sequenced material: peripheral blood. CDR3 in DNA: TGTGCCAGCAGCCAAGATTCTACGGGAGTCCCCCAGGAGGAGACCCAGTACTTC. Amino acid sequence: CASSQDSTGVPQEETQYF.